The 12 T cell receptor beta chains in this list originate from one sample, sequenced in a study of blood T cell repertoires in COVID-19. TCRdb's copy holds only in-frame clones and misses some; the assay was immunoSEQ multiplex PCR. The sample gives some 260,000 clones, about 88% of which show up once; 2.1% is in the top ten. Sequenced input: peripheral blood. These receptors came from a woman between 40 and 50 years old who had recovered from COVID-19.

The V and J genes are TRBV6-2 or TRBV6-3 and TRBJ1-3; tentatively, D is TRBD1 (5 bases). The CDR3 is 17 amino acids. V shed 4 bases and J shed 0 bases, with 16 bases lying between them. CDR1 is MNHEY and CDR2 is SVGEGT in the germline V gene. Written as DNA, the CDR3 is TGTGCCAGCAGTTGGTCCGGAAGGGGAAGCTCTGGAAACACCATATATTTT. This encodes CASSWSGRGSSGNTIYF.

This sequence joins TRBV19 and TRBJ2-2; 8 bases align to TRBD2. The CDR3 has 14 residues. V lost 10 bases and J lost 5; bases outside the gene matches: 9. Germline V gives CDR1 LNHDA, CDR2 SQIVND (reference sequence). The CDR3 nucleotides read TGTGCCACCGAGCGGGGGCCTTGGACCGGGGAGCTGTTTTTT. Its translation is CATERGPWTGELFF.

The chain combines TRBV6-5 with TRBJ2-2; 10 bases are shared with TRBD1. After removal of 7 bases from V and 4 bases from J, the junction contained 3 bases not matched to a gene. In germline, CDR1 is MNHEY, CDR2 SVGAGI. The CDR3 is made up of 14 amino acids. In DNA form, the CDR3 reads TGTGCCAGCAACCGGGACAGGGGCACCGGGGAGCTGTTTTTT. It is translated as CASNRDRGTGELFF.

The chain is built from TRBV7-2 and TRBJ1-5; tentatively, D is TRBD1 (5 bases). This CDR3 is 15 amino acids long. Germline CDR1 reads SGHTA; CDR2 reads FQGNSA. Trimming shortened V by 2 bases and J by 0 bases, and 8 bases separated the two germline ends. The CDR3, as DNA: TGTGCCAGCAGCTTAAGACAGTATAGCAATCAGCCCCAGCATTTT. Amino acids: CASSLRQYSNQPQHF.

The V and J genes are TRBV4-3 and TRBJ2-5; D might be TRBD2 (6 bases). With 3 bases removed from V and 6 bases from J, the gap between germline ends came to 17 bases. This CDR3 contains 15 residues. CDR1 and CDR2 (germline): LGHNA, YSLEER. In DNA, the CDR3 is TGCGCCAGCAGCCATAATACGGGGGAAAGGAAGACCCAGTACTTC. The encoded protein is CASSHNTGERKTQYF.

CDR3 bases: TGTGCCAGCAGCGCCGGGACAGGGAAACGAGCTGGAAACACCATATATTTT. It yields the protein CASSAGTGKRAGNTIYF. V and J are TRBV9 and TRBJ1-3; 9 bases are a match to TRBD1. Germline CDR1 is SGDLS and CDR2 is YYNGEE. V trimming: 3 bases; J trimming: 2 bases; junction bases outside the gene matches: 9. The CDR3 loop spans 17 amino acids.

V usage is TRBV25-1 and J usage is TRBJ2-2, with TRBD1 matching over 7 bases. The germline V gene encodes CDR1 MGHDK and CDR2 SYGVNS. The CDR3 extends over 15 amino acids. V lost 1 base and J lost 5; bases outside the gene matches: 4. For the CDR3, the DNA is TGTGCCAGCAGTGAATCAGACAGGGAAACCGGGGAGCTGTTTTTT. Translation: CASSESDRETGELFF.

The chain couples TRBV7-6 to TRBJ1-6, with 8 bases fitting TRBD1. The J segment lost 8 bases and the V segment lost 5 bases, leaving 8 bases of the junction unmatched. CDR3 length equals 15 residues. Looked up from germline, CDR1 is SGHVS and CDR2 is FNYEAQ. This CDR3 is CASSGSGGLDSPLHF. CDR3 DNA: TGTGCCAGCAGCGGATCAGGGGGCCTTGATTCACCCCTCCACTTT.

The chain is built from TRBV27 and TRBJ1-2; TRBD1 is a possible D gene (6 bases). Trimming shortened V by 1 base and J by 12 bases, and 15 bases separated the two germline ends. Germline CDR1 and CDR2: MNHEY and SMNVEV (reference sequence). The length of the CDR3 is 13 residues. CDR3 coding DNA: TGTGCCAGCAGTTTATTACGGACAGAAGGTAACACCTTC. Encoded protein: CASSLLRTEGNTF.

V and J are TRBV11-2 and TRBJ2-1, with D maybe TRBD2 (5 bases). V lost 6 bases, J lost 6 bases, and 18 bases lay in between. Germline V gene data show CDR1 as SGHAT and CDR2 as FQNNGV. CDR3 size: 15 residues. The CDR3 is CASRLVRSSFNEQFF. CDR3 sequence (DNA): TGTGCCAGCAGACTAGTTAGGAGTAGTTTCAATGAGCAGTTCTTC.

The sample holds one count of this clone. This sequence joins TRBV28 and TRBJ2-3, with D tentatively TRBD1 (5 bases). V lost 7 bases, J lost 0 bases, and 11 bases lay in between. The CDR3 consists of 14 residues. Germline V gene lookup returns CDR1 MDHEN and CDR2 SYDVKM. CDR3 in amino acids: CASNTDKSTDTQYF. CDR3 coding DNA: TGTGCCAGCAACACGGACAAAAGCACAGATACGCAGTATTTT.

V usage is TRBV18 and J usage is TRBJ2-1; 7 nucleotides agree with TRBD2. This CDR3 spans 15 amino acids. The V and J ends lost 2 bases and 4 bases, in that order; junction bases with no gene match: 5. Germline CDR1 is KGHSH and CDR2 is LQKENI. The CDR3, as DNA: TGTGCCAGCTCACCAACTAGCGCCCCTTACAATGAGCAGTTCTTC. This gives the protein CASSPTSAPYNEQFF.